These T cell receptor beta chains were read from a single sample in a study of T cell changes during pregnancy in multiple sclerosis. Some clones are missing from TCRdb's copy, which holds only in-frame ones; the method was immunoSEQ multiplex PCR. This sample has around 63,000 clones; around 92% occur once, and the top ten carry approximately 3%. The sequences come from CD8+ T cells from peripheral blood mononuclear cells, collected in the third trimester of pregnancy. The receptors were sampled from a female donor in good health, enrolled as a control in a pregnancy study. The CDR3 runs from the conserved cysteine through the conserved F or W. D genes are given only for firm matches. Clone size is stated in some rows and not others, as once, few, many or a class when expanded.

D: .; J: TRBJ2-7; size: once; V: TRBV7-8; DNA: TGTGCCAGCAGCTTAGGACTACATGAATCCCGATCCGAGCAGTACTTC; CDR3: CASSLGLHESRSEQYF
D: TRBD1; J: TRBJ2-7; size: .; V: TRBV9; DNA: TGTGCCAGCAGCGAAGGGACAGGGGGCGAGCTTCCCTACGAGCAGTACTTC; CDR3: CASSEGTGGELPYEQYF
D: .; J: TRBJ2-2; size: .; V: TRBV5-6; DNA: TGTGCCAGCAGCTCAGACAGGTTTTTAGCCGGGGAGCTGTTTTTT; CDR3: CASSSDRFLAGELFF
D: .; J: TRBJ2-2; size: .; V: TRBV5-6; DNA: TGTGCCAGCAGCTTGGACAGGGTGTGGGACGGGGAGCTGTTTTTT; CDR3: CASSLDRVWDGELFF
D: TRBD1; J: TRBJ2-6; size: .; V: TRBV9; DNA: TGTGCCAGCAGCGGACAGGGGGCGTTGCACCCAAGCTCTGGGGCCAACGTCCTGACTTTC; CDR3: CASSGQGALHPSSGANVLTF
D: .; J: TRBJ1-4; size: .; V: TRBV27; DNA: TGTGCCAGCAGTTCCAAAAGACTTGCAACTAATGAAAAACTGTTTTTT; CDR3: CASSSKRLATNEKLFF
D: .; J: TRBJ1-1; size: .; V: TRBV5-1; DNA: TGCGCCAGCAGCACGGGACAGAACACTGAAGCTTTCTTT; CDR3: CASSTGQNTEAFF
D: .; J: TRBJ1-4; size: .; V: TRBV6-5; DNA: TGTGCCACGACGACAGGTGGAGAAAAACTGTTTTTT; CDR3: CATTTGGEKLFF
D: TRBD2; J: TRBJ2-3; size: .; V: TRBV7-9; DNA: TGTGCCAGCAGCTCCAGACTAGCGGAGGAAGATACGCAGTATTTT; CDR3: CASSSRLAEEDTQYF
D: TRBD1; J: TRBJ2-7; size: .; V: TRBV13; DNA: TGTGCCAGCAGCTCCGAAGGACAGGGATTTTCCTACGAGCAGTACTTC; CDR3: CASSSEGQGFSYEQYF
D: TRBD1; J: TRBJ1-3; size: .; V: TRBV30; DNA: TGTGCCTGGAATCAGGACAGGGTTCAAAACACCATATATTTT; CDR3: CAWNQDRVQNTIYF
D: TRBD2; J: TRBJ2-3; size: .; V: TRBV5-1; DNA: TGCGCCAGCAGCCACAACAGCGGGGGGGCCTTGGATACGCAGTATTTT; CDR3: CASSHNSGGALDTQYF
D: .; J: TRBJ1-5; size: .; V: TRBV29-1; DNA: TGCAGCGTTGGTAGTCAGCCCCAGCATTTT; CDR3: CSVGSQPQHF
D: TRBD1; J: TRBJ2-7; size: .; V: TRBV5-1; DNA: TGCGCCAGCAGCCATCCAGGTGGACAGGGCCCGGACGACCTCTCCTACGAGCAGTACTTC; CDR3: CASSHPGGQGPDDLSYEQYF
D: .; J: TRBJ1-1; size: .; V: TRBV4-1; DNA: TGCGCCAGCAGCCAAAGCAGAGGAACTGAAGCTTTCTTT; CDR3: CASSQSRGTEAFF
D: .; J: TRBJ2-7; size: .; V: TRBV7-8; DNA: TGTGCCAGCAGCCAGGGTGGAGGGATCTCCTTTTACGAGCAGTACTTC; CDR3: CASSQGGGISFYEQYF
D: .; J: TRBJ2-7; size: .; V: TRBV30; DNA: TGTGCCTGGAGTTCGGGGGTGGGCGGGTACGAGCAGTACTTC; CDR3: CAWSSGVGGYEQYF
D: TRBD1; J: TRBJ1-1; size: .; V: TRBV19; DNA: TGTGCCAGTAGTATAGACCCTCCGACAGGGTACGACACTGAAGCTTTCTTT; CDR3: CASSIDPPTGYDTEAFF
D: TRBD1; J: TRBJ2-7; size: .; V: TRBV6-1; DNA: TGTGCCAGCAGTGAATACGACAGGGCGTACGAGCAGTACTTC; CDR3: CASSEYDRAYEQYF
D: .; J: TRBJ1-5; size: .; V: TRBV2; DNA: TGTGCCAGCAGTGCGGGACACCAGGCCAATCAGCCCCAGCATTTT; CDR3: CASSAGHQANQPQHF
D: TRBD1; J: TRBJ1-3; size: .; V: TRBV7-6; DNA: TGTGCCAGCAGCTTGGACAGGGCCTCTGGAAACACCATATATTTT; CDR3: CASSLDRASGNTIYF
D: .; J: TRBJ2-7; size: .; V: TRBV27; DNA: TGTGCCAGCAGGAGTAGCCTCTCGGGGTTCTACGAGCAGTACTTC; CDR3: CASRSSLSGFYEQYF
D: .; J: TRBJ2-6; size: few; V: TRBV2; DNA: TGTGCCAGCAGTGAAAAAGGAGGAACCGGGGCCAACGTCCTGACTTTC; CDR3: CASSEKGGTGANVLTF
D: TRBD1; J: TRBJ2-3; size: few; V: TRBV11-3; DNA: TGTGCCAGCAGCTTAGGACAGGGGCACACAGATACGCAGTATTTT; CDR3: CASSLGQGHTDTQYF
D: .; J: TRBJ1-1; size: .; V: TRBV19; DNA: TGTGCCAGTAGTATAAGAGAAGAAGCTTTCTTT; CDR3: CASSIREEAFF
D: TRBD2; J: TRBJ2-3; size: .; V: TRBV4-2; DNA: TGTGCCAGCAGCCAAGAAGCGGGGGTCACCAGATCAGATACGCAGTATTTT; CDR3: CASSQEAGVTRSDTQYF
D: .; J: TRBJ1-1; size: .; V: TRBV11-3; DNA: TGTGCCAGCAGCTCGGGGGGAACTGAAGCTTTCTTT; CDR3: CASSSGGTEAFF
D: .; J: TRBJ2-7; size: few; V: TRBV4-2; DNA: TGTGCCAGCAGTCAAACTGACAGGCAGACCCCATACGAGCAGTACTTC; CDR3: CASSQTDRQTPYEQYF
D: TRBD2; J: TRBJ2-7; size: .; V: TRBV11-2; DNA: TGTGCCAGCAGCTTAGGGCGGGGGGAATCCGAGCAGTACTTC; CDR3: CASSLGRGESEQYF
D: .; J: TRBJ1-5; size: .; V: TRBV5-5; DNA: TGTGCCAGCAGCGTCTACAGGGATGGCAATCAGCCCCAGCATTTT; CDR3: CASSVYRDGNQPQHF
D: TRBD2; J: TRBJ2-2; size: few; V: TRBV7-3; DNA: TGTGCCAGCAGCTCCGGGGGGACCGGGGAGCTGTTTTTT; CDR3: CASSSGGTGELFF
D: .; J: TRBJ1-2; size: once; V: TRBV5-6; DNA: TGTGCCAGCAGCGCAGAGGACTATGGCTACACCTTC; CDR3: CASSAEDYGYTF
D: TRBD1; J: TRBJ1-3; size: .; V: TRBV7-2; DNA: TGTGCCAGCAGCCTACATAGCGGGACAGGGGGCGGAATTGGAAACACCATATATTTT; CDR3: CASSLHSGTGGGIGNTIYF
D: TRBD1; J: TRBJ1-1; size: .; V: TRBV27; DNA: TGTGCCAGCAGTTTATCGTTCCAGGGGGCTCGGAGGGAAACTGAAGCTTTCTTT; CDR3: CASSLSFQGARRETEAFF
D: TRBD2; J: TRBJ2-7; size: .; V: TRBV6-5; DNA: TGTGCCAGCAGTTGGGAGGGCAGGGCGAACGAGCAGTACTTC; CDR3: CASSWEGRANEQYF
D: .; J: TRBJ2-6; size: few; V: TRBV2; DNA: TGTGCCAGCAGAATGGACAGCTCTGGGGCCAACGTCCTGACTTTC; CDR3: CASRMDSSGANVLTF
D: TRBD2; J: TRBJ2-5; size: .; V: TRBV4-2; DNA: TGTGCCAGCAGCCCGGGACTAGCGGGGCGAGAGACCCAGTACTTC; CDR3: CASSPGLAGRETQYF
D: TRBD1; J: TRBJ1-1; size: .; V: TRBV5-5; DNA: TGTGCCAGCAGCTTGACAGGGGTAGGCACTGAAGCTTTCTTT; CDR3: CASSLTGVGTEAFF
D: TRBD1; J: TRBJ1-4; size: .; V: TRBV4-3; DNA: TGCGCCAGCAGCCAAGATTACAGGGGGCTTGAAAAACTGTTTTTT; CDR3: CASSQDYRGLEKLFF
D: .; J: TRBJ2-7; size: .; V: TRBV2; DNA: TGTGCCAGCAGTGAAGTGGACACGTCCTACGAGCAGTACTTC; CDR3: CASSEVDTSYEQYF
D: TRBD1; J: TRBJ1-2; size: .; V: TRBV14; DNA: TGTGCCAGCAGAGCGACAGGGGTTGTTGGCTACACCTTC; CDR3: CASRATGVVGYTF
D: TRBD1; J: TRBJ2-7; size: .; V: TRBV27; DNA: TGTGCCAGCAGGTCGGGACAGTCCGAGCAGTACTTC; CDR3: CASRSGQSEQYF
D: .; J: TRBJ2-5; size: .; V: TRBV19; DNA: TGTGCCAGTAGTATAAGTATCGGTTTTGGAGAGACCCAGTACTTC; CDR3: CASSISIGFGETQYF
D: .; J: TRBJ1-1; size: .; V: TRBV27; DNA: TGTGCCAGCAGTTCCCAAGGGGTCGGGGGCACTGAAGCTTTCTTT; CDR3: CASSSQGVGGTEAFF
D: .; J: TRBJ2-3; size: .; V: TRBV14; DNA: TGTGCCAGCAGCCTGACCCTGGAGGGGGCGCATAGCACAGATACGCAGTATTTT; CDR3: CASSLTLEGAHSTDTQYF
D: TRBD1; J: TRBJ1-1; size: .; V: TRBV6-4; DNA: TGTGCCAGCAGTAGGACAGGGTACCGGAACACTGAAGCTTTCTTT; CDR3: CASSRTGYRNTEAFF
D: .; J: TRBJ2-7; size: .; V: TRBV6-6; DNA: TGTGCCAGCAGTTACGGGGGCCAAAGGAGCCCCTACGAGCAGTACTTC; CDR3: CASSYGGQRSPYEQYF
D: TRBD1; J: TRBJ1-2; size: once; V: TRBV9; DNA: TGTGCCAGCAGCGGGGACAGGGGCGGAAATGGCTACACCTTC; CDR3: CASSGDRGGNGYTF
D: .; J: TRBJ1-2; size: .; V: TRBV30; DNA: TGTGCCTGGAGTGATGGACGGGGGGCTAATGGCTACACCTTC; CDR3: CAWSDGRGANGYTF
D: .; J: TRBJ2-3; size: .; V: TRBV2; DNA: TGTGCCAGCAGCTCACGACAGTATAGCACAGATACGCAGTATTTT; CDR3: CASSSRQYSTDTQYF
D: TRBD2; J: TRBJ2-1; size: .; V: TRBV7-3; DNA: TGTGCCAGCAGCTTAGGGCCTAGCGGGGGGCCGGATGAGCAGTTCTTC; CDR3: CASSLGPSGGPDEQFF
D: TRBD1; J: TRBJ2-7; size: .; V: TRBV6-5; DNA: TGTGCCAGCAGTCCTGGACAGGGGACTCACGAGCAGTACTTC; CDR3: CASSPGQGTHEQYF
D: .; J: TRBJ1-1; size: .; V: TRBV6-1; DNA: TGTGCCAGCAGTGAATGGGCGCGAGCGGATGGTGACACTGAAGCTTTCTTT; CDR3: CASSEWARADGDTEAFF
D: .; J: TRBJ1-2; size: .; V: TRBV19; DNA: TGTGCCAGTAGTGCTACACAGCTCTATGGCTACACCTTC; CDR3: CASSATQLYGYTF
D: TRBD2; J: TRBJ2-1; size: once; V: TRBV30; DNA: TGTGCCTGGAGTGATAGCGGGGGGGACAATGAGCAGTTCTTC; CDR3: CAWSDSGGDNEQFF
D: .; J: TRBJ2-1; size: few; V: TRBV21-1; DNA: TGTGCCAGCAGCGCTCGACTAGCGGGGGCTAACAATGAGCAGTTCTTC; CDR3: CASSARLAGANNEQFF
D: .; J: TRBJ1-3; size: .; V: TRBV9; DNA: TGTGCCAGCAGCAGCGGGGACACCATATATTTT; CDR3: CASSSGDTIYF
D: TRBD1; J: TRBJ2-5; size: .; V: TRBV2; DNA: TGTGCCAGCAGTGATAACAGGGGGCCTGAGACCCAGTACTTC; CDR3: CASSDNRGPETQYF
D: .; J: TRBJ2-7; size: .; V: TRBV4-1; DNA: TGCGCCAGCAGCCAAGAGGGGGCTGTATACGAGCAGTACTTC; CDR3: CASSQEGAVYEQYF